This T cell receptor (beta chain) is from a study of OX40 agonist ivuxolimab in advanced cancers. Overall study results and limits: The expanded peripheral T cells' antigen specificity was not determined. Circulating CD4+ and CD8+ T cells showed clonal expansion by week 6 at 0.1 to 3.0 mg/kg.

Collection of blood occurred at baseline, at cycle 4 day 1, and at cycle 7 day 1. A word on this clone: Its target is unknown.

Libraries were prepared by immunoSEQ multiplex PCR; TCRdb keeps only in-frame clonotypes and omits some of them. The table lists 95,000 to 100,000 clones, roughly four fifths of them singletons. The specimen comprised CD4+ or CD8+ T cells sorted from blood, sampled in a trial of the OX40 agonist ivuxolimab. The sequence was obtained from an adult with an advanced solid tumor such as melanoma, head and neck, liver or kidney cancer.

The DNA for the CDR3 is TGTGCCAGCAGCGTCGCGGACAGTCGCTATGGCTACACCTTC. This encodes CASSVADSRYGYTF. The chain couples TRBV9 to TRBJ1-2; maybe TRBD1 (6 bases). The length of the CDR3 is 14 residues. Germline CDR1 is SGDLS and CDR2 is YYNGEE. Trimming removed 2 bases from V and 4 bases from J, with 12 bases in between.